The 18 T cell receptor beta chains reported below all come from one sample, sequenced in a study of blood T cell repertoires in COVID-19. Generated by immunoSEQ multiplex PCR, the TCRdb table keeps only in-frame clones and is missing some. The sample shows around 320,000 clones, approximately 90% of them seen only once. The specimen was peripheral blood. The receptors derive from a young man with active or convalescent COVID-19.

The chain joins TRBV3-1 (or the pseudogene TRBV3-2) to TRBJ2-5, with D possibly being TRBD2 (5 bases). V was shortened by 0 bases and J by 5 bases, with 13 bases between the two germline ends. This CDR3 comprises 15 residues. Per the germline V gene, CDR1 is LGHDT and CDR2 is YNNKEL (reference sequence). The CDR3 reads CASSQDVGVGETQYF. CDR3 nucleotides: TGTGCCAGCAGCCAAGATGTCGGGGTAGGGGAGACCCAGTACTTC.

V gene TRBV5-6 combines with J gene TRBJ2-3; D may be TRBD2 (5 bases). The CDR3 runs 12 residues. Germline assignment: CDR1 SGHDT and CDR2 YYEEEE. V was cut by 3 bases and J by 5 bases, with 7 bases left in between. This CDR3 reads CASSYREDTQYF. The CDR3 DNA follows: TGTGCCAGCAGCTATCGGGAAGATACGCAGTATTTT.

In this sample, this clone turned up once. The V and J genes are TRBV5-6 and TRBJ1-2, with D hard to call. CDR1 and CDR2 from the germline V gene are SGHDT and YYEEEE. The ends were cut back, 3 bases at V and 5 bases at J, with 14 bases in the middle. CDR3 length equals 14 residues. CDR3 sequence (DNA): TGTGCCAGCAGCTCGTCGGGTGGGAGGTATGGCTACACCTTC. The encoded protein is CASSSSGGRYGYTF.

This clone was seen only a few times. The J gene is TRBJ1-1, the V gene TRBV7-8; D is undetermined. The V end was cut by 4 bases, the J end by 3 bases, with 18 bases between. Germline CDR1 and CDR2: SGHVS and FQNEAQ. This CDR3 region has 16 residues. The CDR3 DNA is TGTGCCAGCAGCTCCCGGTTTTCCCGTTTGGACACTGAAGCTTTCTTT. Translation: CASSSRFSRLDTEAFF.

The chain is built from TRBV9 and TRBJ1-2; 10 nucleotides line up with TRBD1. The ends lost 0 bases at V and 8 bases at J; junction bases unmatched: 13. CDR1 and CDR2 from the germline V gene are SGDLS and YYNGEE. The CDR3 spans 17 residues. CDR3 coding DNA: TGTGCCAGCAGCGTAGTAGGGACAGGGGCGCCTCCTTCGGGCTACACCTTC. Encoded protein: CASSVVGTGAPPSGYTF.

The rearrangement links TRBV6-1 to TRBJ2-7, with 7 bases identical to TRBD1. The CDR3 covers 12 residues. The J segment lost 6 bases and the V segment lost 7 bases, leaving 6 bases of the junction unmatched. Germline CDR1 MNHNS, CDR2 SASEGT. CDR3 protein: CASTRTGGEQYF. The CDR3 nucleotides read TGTGCCAGCACCAGGACAGGAGGCGAGCAGTACTTC.

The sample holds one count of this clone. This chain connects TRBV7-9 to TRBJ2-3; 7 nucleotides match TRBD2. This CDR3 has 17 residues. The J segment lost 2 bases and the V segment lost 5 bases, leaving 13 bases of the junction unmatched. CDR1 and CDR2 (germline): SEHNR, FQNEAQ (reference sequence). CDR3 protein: CASSRFSGLVVTDTQYF. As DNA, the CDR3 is TGTGCCAGCAGCCGATTTTCTGGACTAGTGGTCACAGATACGCAGTATTTT.

The CDR3 coding sequence is TGTGCCAGCAGTTACCTTCCCGGACAGGACGCCTATAATTCACCCCTCCACTTT. Protein: CASSYLPGQDAYNSPLHF. The gene calls are TRBV6-2 or TRBV6-3 and TRBJ1-6; 7 bases are a match to TRBD1. Germline V lookup: CDR1 MNHEY, CDR2 SVGEGT. The ends lost 2 bases at V and 2 bases at J; junction bases unmatched: 9. The CDR3 loop spans 18 amino acids.

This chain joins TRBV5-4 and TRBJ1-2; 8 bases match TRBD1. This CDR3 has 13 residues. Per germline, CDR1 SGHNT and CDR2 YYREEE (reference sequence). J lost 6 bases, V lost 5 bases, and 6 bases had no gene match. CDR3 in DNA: TGTGCCAGCAGGATGGACAGGGAGGATGGCTACACCTTC. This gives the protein CASRMDREDGYTF.

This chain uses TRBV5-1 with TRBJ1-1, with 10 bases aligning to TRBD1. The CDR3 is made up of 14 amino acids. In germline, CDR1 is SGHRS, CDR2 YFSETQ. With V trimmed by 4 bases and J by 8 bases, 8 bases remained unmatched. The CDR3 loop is CASSLELTGGEAFF. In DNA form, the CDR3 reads TGCGCCAGCAGCCTGGAATTGACAGGGGGCGAAGCTTTCTTT.

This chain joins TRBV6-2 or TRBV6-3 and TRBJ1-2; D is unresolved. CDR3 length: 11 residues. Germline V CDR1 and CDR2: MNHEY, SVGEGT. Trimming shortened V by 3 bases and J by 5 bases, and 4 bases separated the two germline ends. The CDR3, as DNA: TGTGCCAGCAGTTATACTTATGGCTACACCTTC. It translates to CASSYTYGYTF.

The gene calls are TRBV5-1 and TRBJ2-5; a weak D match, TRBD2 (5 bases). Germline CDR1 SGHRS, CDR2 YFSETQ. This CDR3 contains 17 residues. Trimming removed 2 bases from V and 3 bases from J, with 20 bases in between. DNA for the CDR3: TGCGCCAGCAGCTTCGGCATGATTTTTGGGAGAAAAGAGACCCAGTACTTC. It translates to CASSFGMIFGRKETQYF.

CDR3 sequence: CASIAGTGKKETQYF. As DNA, the CDR3 is TGTGCCAGCATTGCCGGGACAGGAAAAAAGGAGACCCAGTACTTC. The chain has TRBV28 and TRBJ2-5; TRBD1 matches 8 bases. With V trimmed by 7 bases and J by 5 bases, 12 bases remained unmatched. CDR3 size: 15 residues. The germline V gene has CDR1 MDHEN and CDR2 SYDVKM.

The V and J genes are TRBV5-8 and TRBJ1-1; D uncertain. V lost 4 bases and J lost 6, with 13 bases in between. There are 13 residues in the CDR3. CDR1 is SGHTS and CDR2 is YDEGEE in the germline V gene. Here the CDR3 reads CASSKQLHPEAFF. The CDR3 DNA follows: TGTGCCAGCAGCAAGCAACTCCACCCTGAAGCTTTCTTT.

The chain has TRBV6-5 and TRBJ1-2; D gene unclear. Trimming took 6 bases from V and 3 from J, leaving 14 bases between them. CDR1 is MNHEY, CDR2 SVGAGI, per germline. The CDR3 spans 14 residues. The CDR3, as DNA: TGTGCCAGCAGCCGAGATAAATCCGACTATGGCTACACCTTC. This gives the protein CASSRDKSDYGYTF.

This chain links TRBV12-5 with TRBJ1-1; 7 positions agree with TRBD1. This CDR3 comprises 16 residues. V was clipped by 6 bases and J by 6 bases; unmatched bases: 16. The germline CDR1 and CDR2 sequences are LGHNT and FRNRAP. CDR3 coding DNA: TGTGCTAGTGGGCCTACAGGGGCCAGGAGTTTCGCTGAAGCTTTCTTT. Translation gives CASGPTGARSFAEAFF.

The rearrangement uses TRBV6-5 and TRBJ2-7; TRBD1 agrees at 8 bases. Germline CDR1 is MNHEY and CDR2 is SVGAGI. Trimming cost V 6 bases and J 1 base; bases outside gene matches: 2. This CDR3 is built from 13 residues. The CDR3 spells CASSRTGSYEQYF. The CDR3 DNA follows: TGTGCCAGCAGCCGGACAGGGTCCTACGAGCAGTACTTC.

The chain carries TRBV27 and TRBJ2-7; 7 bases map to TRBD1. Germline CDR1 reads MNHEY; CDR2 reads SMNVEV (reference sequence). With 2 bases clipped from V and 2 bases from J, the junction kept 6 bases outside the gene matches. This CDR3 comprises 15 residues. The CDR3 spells CASSLTFTGAYEQYF. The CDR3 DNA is TGTGCCAGCAGTTTAACTTTTACAGGGGCCTACGAGCAGTACTTC.